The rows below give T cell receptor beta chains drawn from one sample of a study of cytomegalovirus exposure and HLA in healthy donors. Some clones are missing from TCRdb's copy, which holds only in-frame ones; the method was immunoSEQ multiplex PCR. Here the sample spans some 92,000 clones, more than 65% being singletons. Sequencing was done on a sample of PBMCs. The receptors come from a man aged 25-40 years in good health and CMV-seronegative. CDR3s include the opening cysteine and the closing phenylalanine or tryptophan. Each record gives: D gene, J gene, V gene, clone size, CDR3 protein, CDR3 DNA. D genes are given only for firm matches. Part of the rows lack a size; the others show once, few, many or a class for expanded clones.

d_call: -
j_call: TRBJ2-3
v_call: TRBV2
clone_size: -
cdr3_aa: CASSQTPGGIDTQYF
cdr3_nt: TGTGCCAGCAGCCAAACCCCCGGGGGAATAGATACGCAGTATTTT

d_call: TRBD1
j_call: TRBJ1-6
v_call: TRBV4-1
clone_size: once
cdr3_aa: CASSPGQRDSPLHF
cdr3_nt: TGCGCCAGCAGCCCGGGACAGAGAGATTCACCCCTCCACTTT

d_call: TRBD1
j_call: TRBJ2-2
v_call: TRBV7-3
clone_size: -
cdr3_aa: CASSLDRVGTGELFF
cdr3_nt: TGTGCCAGCAGCTTAGACAGGGTGGGCACCGGGGAGCTGTTTTTT

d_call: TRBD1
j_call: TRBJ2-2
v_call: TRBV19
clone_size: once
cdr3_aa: CASSELMLGQGYTGELFF
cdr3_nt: TGTGCCAGTAGTGAACTCATGCTAGGACAGGGTTACACCGGGGAGCTGTTTTTT

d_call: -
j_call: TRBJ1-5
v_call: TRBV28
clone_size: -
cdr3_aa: CASSQQGRQPQHF
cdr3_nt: TGTGCCAGCAGCCAGCAGGGAAGACAGCCCCAGCATTTT

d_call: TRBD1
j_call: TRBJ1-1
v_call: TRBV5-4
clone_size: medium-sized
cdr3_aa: CASSLPLGQGNTEAFF
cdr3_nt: TGTGCCAGCAGTCTCCCGTTGGGACAGGGGAACACTGAAGCTTTCTTT

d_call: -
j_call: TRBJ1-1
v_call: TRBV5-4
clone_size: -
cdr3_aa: CASSFGQINSMNTEAFF
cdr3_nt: TGTGCCAGCAGCTTTGGACAGATCAACTCTATGAACACTGAAGCTTTCTTT

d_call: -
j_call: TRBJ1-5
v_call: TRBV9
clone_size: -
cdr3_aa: CASSGSGATGPQHF
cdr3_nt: TGTGCCAGCAGCGGGTCAGGGGCCACGGGGCCCCAGCATTTT

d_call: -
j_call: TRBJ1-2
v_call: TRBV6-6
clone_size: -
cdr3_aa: CASSSTGDNYGYTF
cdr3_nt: TGTGCCAGCAGTAGTACGGGAGACAACTATGGCTACACCTTC

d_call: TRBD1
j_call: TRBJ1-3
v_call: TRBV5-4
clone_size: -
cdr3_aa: CASSRNRGESGNTIYF
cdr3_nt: TGTGCCAGCAGCCGGAACAGGGGAGAGAGTGGAAACACCATATATTTT

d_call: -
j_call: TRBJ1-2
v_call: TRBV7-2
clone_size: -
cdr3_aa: CASSLVGSSNYGYTF
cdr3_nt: TGTGCCAGCAGCTTAGTGGGGAGTTCTAACTATGGCTACACCTTC

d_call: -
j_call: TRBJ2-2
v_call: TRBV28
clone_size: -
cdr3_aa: CASSLRASRNTGELFF
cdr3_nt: TGTGCCAGCAGTTTGCGGGCTAGCAGGAACACCGGGGAGCTGTTTTTT

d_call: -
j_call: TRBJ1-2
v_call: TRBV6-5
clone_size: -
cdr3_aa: CASSYQAYYGYTF
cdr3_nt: TGTGCCAGCAGTTACCAGGCGTACTATGGCTACACCTTC

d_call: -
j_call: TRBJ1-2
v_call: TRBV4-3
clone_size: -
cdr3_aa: CASSQVVGGIDYGYTF
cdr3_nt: TGCGCCAGCAGCCAAGTCGTTGGGGGCATCGACTATGGCTACACCTTC

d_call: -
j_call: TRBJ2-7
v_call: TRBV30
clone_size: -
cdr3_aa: CAWSVSLSGDEQYF
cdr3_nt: TGTGCCTGGAGTGTTAGCCTCTCCGGGGACGAGCAGTACTTC

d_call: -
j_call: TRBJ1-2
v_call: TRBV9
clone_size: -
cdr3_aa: CASRGGHAYGYTF
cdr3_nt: TGTGCCAGCCGAGGGGGTCACGCCTATGGCTACACCTTC

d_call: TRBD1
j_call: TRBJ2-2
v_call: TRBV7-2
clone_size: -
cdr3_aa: CASSLDQGAFGGELFF
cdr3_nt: TGTGCCAGCAGCTTAGACCAGGGGGCTTTCGGCGGGGAGCTGTTTTTT

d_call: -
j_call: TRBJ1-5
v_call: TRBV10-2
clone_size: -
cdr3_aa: CASTPGGENQPQHF
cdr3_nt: TGCGCCAGCACCCCCGGGGGAGAGAATCAGCCCCAGCATTTT

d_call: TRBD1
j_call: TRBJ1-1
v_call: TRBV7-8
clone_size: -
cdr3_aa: CASSLRGQGNTEAFF
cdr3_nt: TGTGCCAGCAGCTTAAGGGGGCAGGGAAACACTGAAGCTTTCTTT

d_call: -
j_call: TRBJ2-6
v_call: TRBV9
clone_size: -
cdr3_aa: CASSPLGQSGPGANVLTF
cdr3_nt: TGTGCCAGCAGCCCACTAGGACAGTCCGGTCCTGGGGCCAACGTCCTGACTTTC

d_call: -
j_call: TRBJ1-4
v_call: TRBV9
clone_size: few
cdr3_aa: CASSVLQVPEKLFF
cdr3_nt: TGTGCCAGCAGCGTTTTGCAGGTCCCGGAAAAACTGTTTTTT

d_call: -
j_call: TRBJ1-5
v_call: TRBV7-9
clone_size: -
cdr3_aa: CASSGGYSNQPQHF
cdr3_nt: TGTGCCAGCAGCGGGGGGTATAGCAATCAGCCCCAGCATTTT

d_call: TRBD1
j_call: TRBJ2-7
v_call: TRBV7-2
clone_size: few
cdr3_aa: CASSFGQGANYEQYF
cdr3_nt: TGTGCCAGCAGCTTTGGACAGGGGGCTAACTACGAGCAGTACTTC

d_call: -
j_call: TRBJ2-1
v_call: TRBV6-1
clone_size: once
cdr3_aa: CASSEETGDQFF
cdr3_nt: TGTGCCAGCAGTGAAGAGACCGGGGATCAGTTCTTC

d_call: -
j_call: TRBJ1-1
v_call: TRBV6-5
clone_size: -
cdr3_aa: CASSPTGPNTEAFF
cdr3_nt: TGTGCCAGCAGCCCGACAGGCCCGAACACTGAAGCTTTCTTT

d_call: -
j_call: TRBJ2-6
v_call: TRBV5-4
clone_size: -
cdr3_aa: CASSFRGGANVLTF
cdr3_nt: TGTGCCAGCAGCTTCAGGGGTGGGGCCAACGTCCTGACTTTC

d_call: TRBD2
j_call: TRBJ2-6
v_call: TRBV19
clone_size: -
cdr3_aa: CASSMASGGLSGANVLTF
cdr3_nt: TGTGCCAGTAGTATGGCTAGCGGGGGCCTCTCTGGGGCCAACGTCCTGACTTTC

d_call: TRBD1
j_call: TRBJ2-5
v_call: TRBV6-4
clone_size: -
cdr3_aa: CASSPGTGKGETQYF
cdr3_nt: TGTGCCAGCAGTCCCGGGACAGGGAAGGGGGAGACCCAGTACTTC

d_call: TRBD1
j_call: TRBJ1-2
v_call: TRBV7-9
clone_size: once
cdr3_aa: CASSLGMDRDYGYTF
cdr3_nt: TGTGCCAGCAGCTTGGGCATGGACAGGGATTATGGCTACACCTTC

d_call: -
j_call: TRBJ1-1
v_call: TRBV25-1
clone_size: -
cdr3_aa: CASRFGGNTEAFF
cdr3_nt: TGTGCCAGCAGATTCGGGGGGAACACTGAAGCTTTCTTT

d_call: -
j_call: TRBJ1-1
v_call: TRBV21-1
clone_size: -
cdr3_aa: CASSKGARGRDGWKDTEAFF
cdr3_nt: TGTGCCAGCAGCAAAGGTGCGAGGGGGCGCGATGGGTGGAAGGACACTGAAGCTTTCTTT

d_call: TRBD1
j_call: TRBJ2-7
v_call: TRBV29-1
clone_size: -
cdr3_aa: CSVEDWGQPPYEQYF
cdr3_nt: TGCAGCGTTGAAGATTGGGGACAGCCTCCCTACGAGCAGTACTTC

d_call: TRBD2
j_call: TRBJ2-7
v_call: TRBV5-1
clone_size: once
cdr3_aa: CASSLDGGDSYEQYF
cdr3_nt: TGCGCCAGCAGCTTGGACGGGGGGGATTCCTACGAGCAGTACTTC

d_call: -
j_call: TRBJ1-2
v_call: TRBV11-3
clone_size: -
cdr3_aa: CASSFRGNYGYTF
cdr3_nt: TGTGCCAGCAGCTTTCGGGGTAACTATGGCTACACCTTC

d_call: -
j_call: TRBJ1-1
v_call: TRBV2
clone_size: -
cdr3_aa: CASSYMGGFEAFF
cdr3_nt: TGTGCCAGCAGTTACATGGGGGGGTTCGAAGCTTTCTTT

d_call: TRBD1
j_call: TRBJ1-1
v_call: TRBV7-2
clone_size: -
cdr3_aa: CASSHWQGDETFF
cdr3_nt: TGTGCCAGCAGCCACTGGCAGGGGGACGAAACTTTCTTT

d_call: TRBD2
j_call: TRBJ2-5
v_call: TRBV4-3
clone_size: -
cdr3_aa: CASSPGRVAETQYF
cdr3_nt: TGCGCCAGCAGCCCCGGGAGGGTGGCCGAGACCCAGTACTTC

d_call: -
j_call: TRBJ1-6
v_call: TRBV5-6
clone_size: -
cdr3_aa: CASSRGADRFPNSPLHF
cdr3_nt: TGTGCCAGCAGCCGGGGGGCGGACAGATTCCCCAATTCACCCCTCCACTTT

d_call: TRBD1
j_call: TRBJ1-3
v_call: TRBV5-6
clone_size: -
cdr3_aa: CASSSGQVDSGNTIYF
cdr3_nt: TGTGCCAGCAGCTCGGGACAGGTGGACTCTGGAAACACCATATATTTT

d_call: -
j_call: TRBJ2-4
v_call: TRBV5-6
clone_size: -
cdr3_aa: CASSLGTSLNIQYF
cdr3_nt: TGTGCCAGCAGCTTGGGGACATCGCTGAACATTCAGTACTTC

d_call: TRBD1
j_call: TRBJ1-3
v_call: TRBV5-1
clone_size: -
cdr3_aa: CASSLQGAIGNTIYF
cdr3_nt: TGCGCCAGCAGCTTACAGGGGGCGATTGGAAACACCATATATTTT

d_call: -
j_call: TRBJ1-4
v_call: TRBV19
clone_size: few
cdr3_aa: CASSRGRSNEKLFF
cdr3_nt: TGTGCCAGTAGTAGGGGCAGGAGTAATGAAAAACTGTTTTTT

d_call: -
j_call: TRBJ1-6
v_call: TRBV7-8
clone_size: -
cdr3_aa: CASSTLGGDNSPLHF
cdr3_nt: TGTGCCAGCAGCACACTGGGAGGGGATAATTCACCCCTCCACTTT

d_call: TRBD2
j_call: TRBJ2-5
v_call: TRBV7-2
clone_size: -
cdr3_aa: CASSFGTSVFQETQYF
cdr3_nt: TGTGCCAGCAGCTTTGGGACTAGCGTCTTCCAAGAGACCCAGTACTTC

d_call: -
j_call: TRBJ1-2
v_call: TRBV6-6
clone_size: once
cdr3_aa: CASSSSDYGYTF
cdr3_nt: TGTGCCAGCAGCTCGTCGGACTATGGCTACACCTTC

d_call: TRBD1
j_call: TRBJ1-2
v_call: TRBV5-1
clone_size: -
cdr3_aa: CASSEKIPGQGNYGYTF
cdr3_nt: TGCGCCAGCAGCGAAAAAATCCCGGGACAGGGAAACTATGGCTACACCTTC

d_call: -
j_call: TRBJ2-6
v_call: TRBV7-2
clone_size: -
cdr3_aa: CASSLAGGASGANVLTF
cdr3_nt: TGTGCCAGCAGCTTAGCGGGGGGGGCATCCGGGGCCAACGTCCTGACTTTC

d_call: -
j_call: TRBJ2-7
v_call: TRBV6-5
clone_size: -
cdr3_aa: CASSYSAGYNYEQYF
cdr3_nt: TGTGCCAGCAGTTACTCAGCAGGTTATAACTACGAGCAGTACTTC

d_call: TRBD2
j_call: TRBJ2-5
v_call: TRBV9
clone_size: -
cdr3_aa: CASSVDSGGPGETQYF
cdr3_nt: TGTGCCAGCAGCGTCGATAGCGGGGGGCCGGGGGAGACCCAGTACTTC

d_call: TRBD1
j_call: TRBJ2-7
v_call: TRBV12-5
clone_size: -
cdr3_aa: CASGPLEGGTYEQYF
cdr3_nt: TGTGCTAGTGGCCCCCTGGAAGGGGGCACCTACGAGCAGTACTTC

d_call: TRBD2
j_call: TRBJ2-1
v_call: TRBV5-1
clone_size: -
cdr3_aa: CASSLTTSGGNEQFF
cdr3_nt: TGCGCCAGCAGCTTGACCACTAGCGGGGGTAACGAGCAGTTCTTC

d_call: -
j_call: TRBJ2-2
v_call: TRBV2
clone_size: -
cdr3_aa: CASSEMTIGLAGELFF
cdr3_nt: TGTGCCAGCAGTGAAATGACTATCGGGTTGGCCGGGGAGCTGTTTTTT

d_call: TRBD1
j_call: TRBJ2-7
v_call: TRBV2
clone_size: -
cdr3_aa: CASSKGQGLYEQYF
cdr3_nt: TGTGCCAGCTCTAAGGGACAGGGATTGTACGAGCAGTACTTC